This record looks at one T cell receptor (beta chain) sequence and its context. The data stem from a study of blood T cell repertoires in COVID-19. The wider study: T cells, B-cell-depleted T cells, or PBMCs provided the cDNA or gDNA that served as material.

Authors' processing steps: By means of reference gene primer amplification, nucleated cell counts were estimated. Data came from immunoSEQ multiplex PCR; TCRdb stores just in-frame clones and leaves some out. The V and J calls and the clone size are those of that table, but D and trimming were determined from the DNA. The sample yields about 140,000 clones, about 86% seen once. V was cut by 3 bases and J by 6 bases, with 11 bases left in between. The CDR3 loop spans 14 amino acids. The germline CDR1 and CDR2 sequences are LNHDA and SQIVND (reference sequence). The sequenced material came from peripheral blood. The receptor was derived from a woman aged 55-69 years with active or convalescent COVID-19. The V call is TRBV19, the J call TRBJ2-2, with D unclear. The CDR3 reads CASSIPRSAGELFF. The CDR3 DNA reads as TGTGCCAGTAGTATTCCGCGATCGGCCGGGGAGCTGTTTTTT.